One TCR beta chain is described in this entry. This clonotype was detected only a few times. The clone's antigen remains unknown. Base qualities are not recorded, but no much larger clone differs from it by a single base. The roughly 42 donors, aged roughly 6 to 95 years, were systemically healthy Caucasian individuals from Russia. Each donor gave about 9.2 milliliters of peripheral blood, drawn into EDTA-treated Vacutainer tubes. Ficoll-Paque density-gradient centrifugation was used to isolate PBMCs, with at least 7 million obtained per sample. Total RNA, at least 5 micrograms per sample, was extracted from PBMCs with Trizol reagent. For every donor, flow cytometry on a PBMC aliquot measured the percentage of naive CD45RAhigh/CD27high T cells. The CDR3 has 16 amino acids, counting the end cysteine and phenylalanine. Just CDR3 DNA is preserved here, 48 bases in frame from base 1. Relative to germline, V is 0 bases shorter and J is 3 bases shorter, with 15 bases between their ends. Taken from the germline V gene, the CDR1 and CDR2 loops are LGHNA and YSLEER.

The data belong to a study of blood T cells in healthy people across ages (dated by TCRdb to the mid-2010s). Regarding the study in general: In model experiments, roughly one uniquely barcoded TCR beta cDNA molecule per two T cells was captured by template switching. The donors were divided into four age groups: young (average roughly 17 years), middle-aged (approximately 39), aged (about 62) and long-lived (82). Using deep sequencing normalized with unique cDNA molecular identifiers, the study measured how TCR beta repertoire diversity changes with age. For two donors (one aged 18 to 30 and one aged 80 or older), the study analyzed two additional independent replicas of 1 million unique cDNA reads from the same blood draw.

General study outcomes and caveats: Observed TCR beta diversity correlated strongly with the percentage of naive T cells measured by flow cytometry. Bulk unsorted PBMC profiling prevented conclusive comparison of naive and antigen-experienced compartments. As age increased, observed TCR beta diversity per million T cells dropped in a roughly linear way, and a significant reduction was already evident by age about 40. Donor CMV infection status was unknown, potentially confounding age-related changes in expanded clonotypes. Estimates of total diversity based on one million sequenced T cells were regarded as lower bounds and as underestimates. Compared with the aged group, the long-lived group had more naive CD4+ T cells, fewer expanded clones and increased TCR diversity, a pattern suggesting age selection.

Library generation was performed with 5' RACE. The data were produced on an Illumina HiSeq 2500. A second PCR of about 7 to 12 cycles was performed with a sample-barcoded 5' primer and a J-beta primer mix. A unique molecular identifier was introduced onto each TCR beta cDNA molecule by a template-switch 5' adaptor carrying 12 random nucleotides. Each sample yielded at least 3 million CDR3-containing paired-end reads. The Mint cDNA synthesis kit, primed by a TRBC-specific oligonucleotide, was used to synthesize first-strand cDNA from all RNA. Following uracil-DNA glycosylase treatment, all cDNA underwent a first 18-cycle PCR with the universal primers M1SS and BC2_uni_R. For the original study's pipeline: Normalization of each sample was performed by random selection of 1 million high-quality reads, each carrying a distinct molecular identifier. Reads sharing molecular identifiers were discarded rather than binned into consensus sequences. MiTCR, run with a Q25 quality threshold and the strictest error-elimination algorithm, handled CDR3 identification, clonotype clustering and error correction. A nonparametric unseen species model with Euler transformation was used to estimate lower-bound total TCR beta diversity. Starting from the raw public reads, TCRdb applied fastp trimming at Q25, assembled clones with MiXCR and retained in-frame beta chains. CDR3 protein sequences are deduplicated, and each keeps its most common genes and DNA. TCRdb's processing, not the authors' own work, is the source of the V and J calls. This sample has fewer than 800,000 distinct CDR3 sequences in its table, and 25% of those were observed once. The biggest ten clones account for roughly 9% of the sample.

These data were also filed under a second study, of T cells of mothers and their children. As that second paper reports: Nine systemically healthy Caucasian individuals, comprising three mothers and their six children, were included as donors. cDNA synthesis consumed the entire amount of extracted RNA, loaded at around 1.5 ug RNA in each 15 ul reaction. In the second PCR, the M1S primer introduced both the sample barcodes and 2-4 random nucleotides. Over 8 million TCR beta CDR3 reads were obtained for each mother, and around 2.7 million reads were obtained for each child. Thymic selection shapes the output of TCR recombination in a similar way in related and unrelated pairs, and inherited differences have a minor effect. Normalized repertoire overlap was always found to be slightly, but never significantly, higher in related mother-child pairs than in unrelated mother-child pairs. No persistent microchimeric T cell clones were detected, at a sensitivity of approximately 90 clones per million clonotypes. Deep NGS was used in the study to compare the TCR beta repertoires of mothers and children and to look for features that separate related mother-child pairs from unrelated individuals. On average, the children were roughly 11 +/- 4 years old, while the mothers were about 37 +/- 4 years old. After adapters were ligated using NEBNext reagents, the libraries underwent 100+100 nt paired-end sequencing on an Illumina HiSeq 2000. To avoid cross-contamination, the mother libraries and the child libraries were prepared a month apart and sequenced in separate runs. Each donor had between about 450,000 and 2,200,000 distinct TCR beta clonotypes identified. Naive TCR beta clonotypes were estimated from low-frequency clonotypes matched to each donor's FACS-determined naive share, without sorting.

The chain is assembled from TRBV4-3 and TRBJ2-7, with a weak D call of TRBD2 (6 bases match). The sequencing sample was made of blood. The sequence came from a boy between 10 and 17 years old in good health. The DNA reads as follows: TGCGCCAGCAGCCAAGATCTGGGAGGACGGGACTACGAGCAGTACTTC. Translation gives CASSQDLGGRDYEQYF.